This TCR beta chain was found in a study of human T cells and chemical hapten exposure. This CDR3 comprises 14 residues. From germline, CDR1 is SGHVS and CDR2 FQNEAQ. Trimming removed 6 bases at V and 2 bases at J, with 14 bases between. Time point reported: patch test 2, 6 weeks after DPC sensitization. Treatment defined: therapeutic diphenylcyclopropenone sensitization with weekly scalp DPC. Total RNA came from unfractionated whole blood. TCRdb re-analysed the RACE reads in MiXCR, keeping a single row per CDR3 protein. Of tens of thousands of distinct CDR3 sequences listed, roughly a tenth are singletons.

The chain recombines TRBV7-8 with TRBJ2-7, with TRBD1 as a possible D gene (6 bases). This TCR was recovered from a woman in her 30s with alopecia areata. Some clones in this sample may be carry-over from other donors' samples. Sequenced here: whole blood, sampled in connection with sensitization to the hapten diphenylcyclopropenone (DPC). The CDR3 reads CASSSTGSPYEQYF. As DNA, the CDR3 is TGTGCCAGCAGTTCTACAGGGTCCCCCTACGAGCAGTACTTC.